This section outlines one T cell receptor (beta chain) sequence together with its context. Its cognate antigen is unknown. These data come from a study of cytomegalovirus exposure and HLA in healthy donors. Study-level results: Cytomegalovirus association was listed for roughly 160 TCR beta chains.

Germline loops: CDR1 SGHVS, CDR2 FNYEAQ. V lost 7 bases to trimming and J lost 3 bases; unmatched junction nucleotides: 6. There are 15 residues in the CDR3. PCR used 60 Vbeta primers and 13 Jbeta primers. The protocol was immunoSEQ multiplex PCR, while the TCRdb copy is restricted to in-frame clones and leaves out a portion. The table records over 120,000 clones, about 74% of them present only once. Input material: PBMCs. The chain is built from TRBV7-6 and TRBJ2-1; 10 nucleotides align to TRBD2. The TCR sequence derives from a man aged 18 to 35 in good health and CMV-seropositive. The DNA for the CDR3 is TGTGCCAGCACTCAAGCGGGAGGGAACTACAATGAGCAGTTCTTC. Its protein is CASTQAGGNYNEQFF.